One and the same sample provided the 18 T cell receptor beta chains below, sequenced in a study of blood T cell repertoires in COVID-19. Sequenced by immunoSEQ multiplex PCR; TCRdb stores in-frame clones only, minus some. The data hold roughly 140,000 clones, with roughly 86% observed a single time. The sequenced material came from peripheral blood. The receptors here all came from a human donor in a cohort sampled during active COVID-19.

This clone has only one observation. The chain recombines TRBV10-3 with TRBJ1-5; D not certain. CDR1 and CDR2 (germline): ENHRY, SYGVKD. CDR3 length equals 14 residues. V was trimmed by 6 bases and J by 2 bases, leaving 11 bases between them. The CDR3 DNA reads TGTGCCATCAGGAACCCGGGAGGCAATCAGCCCCAGCATTTT. Its translation: CAIRNPGGNQPQHF.

The chain combines TRBV12-3 or TRBV12-4 with TRBJ1-4, with no clear D. This CDR3 contains 13 residues. V lost 6 bases to trimming and J lost 5 bases, with 10 bases between them. The CDR3, as DNA: TGTGCCAGCAGATCCGGAGGGAATGAAAAACTGTTTTTT. This translates into CASRSGGNEKLFF.

The chain has TRBV30 and TRBJ2-1, with TRBD2 matching over 10 bases. The ends lost 5 bases at V and 5 bases at J; junction bases unmatched: 3. The CDR3 extends over 13 amino acids. Germline CDR1 and CDR2: GTSNPN and SVGIG (reference sequence). In DNA form, the CDR3 reads TGTGCCTGGGAGCGGGAGGGTAACAATGAGCAGTTCTTC. The encoded protein is CAWEREGNNEQFF.

V usage is TRBV28 and J usage is TRBJ2-1, with 9 positions matching TRBD2. The CDR3 length is 18 residues. The germline V gene has CDR1 MDHEN and CDR2 SYDVKM. Losses at the gene ends were 5 bases for V and 0 bases for J; bases not matched to a gene: 11. CDR3: CASSGPGTSRHSYNEQFF. The CDR3 DNA follows: TGTGCCAGCAGTGGACCCGGGACTAGCAGACACTCCTACAATGAGCAGTTCTTC.

The chain couples TRBV7-9 to TRBJ2-7; the D gene is possibly TRBD1 (5 bases). The CDR3 has 14 residues. V lost 2 bases and J lost 6, with 14 bases in between. Germline CDR1 reads SEHNR; CDR2 reads FQNEAQ (reference sequence). The CDR3 sequence is CASSLSSGIAEQYF. Here the CDR3 DNA reads TGTGCCAGCAGCTTATCATCAGGGATCGCCGAGCAGTACTTC.

The chain is built from TRBV30 and TRBJ1-2, with a possible D match to TRBD1 (5 bases). Trimming left V 1 base short and J 1 base short, with 7 bases between. Germline V gene lookup returns CDR1 GTSNPN and CDR2 SVGIG (reference sequence). This CDR3 spans 13 amino acids. CDR3 residues: CAWSAGGNYGYTF. The CDR3 DNA is TGTGCCTGGAGTGCGGGGGGTAACTATGGCTACACCTTC.

The V call is TRBV28, the J call TRBJ1-4, with D tentatively TRBD1 (5 bases). The CDR3 consists of 14 residues. CDR1 and CDR2 from the germline V gene are MDHEN and SYDVKM. The germline V and J ends were trimmed by 2 bases and 15 bases, with 19 bases remaining between them. The chain's CDR3 is CASSLDSLRAYVFF. The CDR3, as DNA: TGTGCCAGCAGTTTAGATAGCCTCAGGGCGTATGTGTTTTTT.

The genes are TRBV7-2 and TRBJ2-3; D is perhaps TRBD2 (6 bases). Germline-derived CDR1 and CDR2 are SGHTA and FQGNSA. The germline V and J ends were trimmed by 1 base and 0 bases, with 11 bases remaining between them. The CDR3 contains 16 residues. The CDR3 region is CASSLDGGGSTDTQYF. Here the CDR3 DNA reads TGTGCCAGCAGCTTAGACGGGGGTGGGAGCACAGATACGCAGTATTTT. The full variable domain, in which reference TRBV7-2 and TRBJ2-3 provide the parts outside the CDR3, is GAGVSQSPSNKVTEKGKDVELRCDPISGHTALYWYRQSLGQGLEFLIYFQGNSAPDKSGLPSDRFSAERTGGSVSTLTIQRTQQEDSAVYLCASSLDGGGSTDTQYFGPGTRLTVL.

The chain links TRBV27 to TRBJ2-3, with TRBD2 matching 10 bases. This CDR3 is built from 14 residues. Germline CDR1 reads MNHEY; CDR2 reads SMNVEV (reference sequence). Trimming removed 8 bases from V and 5 bases from J; junction bases left unmatched: 7. The CDR3 loop is CASSEREGIDTQYF. The CDR3 nucleotides are TGTGCCAGCTCCGAGCGGGAGGGGATAGATACGCAGTATTTT.

The J gene is TRBJ1-5, the V gene TRBV28; TRBD1 matches at 9 bases. The germline gives CDR1 MDHEN, CDR2 SYDVKM. V was pared by 6 bases and J by 3 bases, with 6 bases of the junction left unmatched. The CDR3 covers 15 residues. CDR3 sequence reads: CASSSGQGDNQPQHF. The CDR3 DNA sequence: TGTGCCAGCAGCTCGGGACAGGGAGACAATCAGCCCCAGCATTTT.

The rearrangement joins TRBV27 to TRBJ1-2; 8 bases align to TRBD1. The CDR3 runs to 15 residues. Germline lookup yields CDR1 MNHEY and CDR2 SMNVEV (reference sequence). Trimming took 5 bases from V and 2 from J; bases not matched to a gene: 7. The CDR3 region is CASSPQGAVNYGYTF. The CDR3 DNA reads TGTGCCAGCAGTCCGCAGGGGGCGGTGAACTATGGCTACACCTTC.

The chain is built from TRBV5-1 and TRBJ1-2; no definite D call. Germline values: CDR1 SGHRS, CDR2 YFSETQ. V lost 6 bases and J lost 6, with 18 bases in between. The CDR3 runs 14 residues. The CDR3 is CASKPGPPGNGYTF. CDR3 nucleotide sequence: TGCGCCAGCAAACCCGGACCCCCGGGAAATGGCTACACCTTC. Supplemented by reference TRBV5-1 and TRBJ1-2, the full variable domain reads KAGVTQTPRYLIKTRGQQVTLSCSPISGHRSVSWYQQTPGQGLQFLFEYFSETQRNKGNFPGRFSGRQFSNSRSEMNVSTLELGDSALYLCASKPGPPGNGYTFGSGTRLTVV.

This clone was detected only once. CDR3 in amino acids: CASSLESYTQYF. CDR3 DNA: TGTGCCAGCAGCTTGGAGAGTTATACGCAGTATTTT. This chain joins TRBV5-4 and TRBJ2-3, with D unclear. The CDR3 length is 12 residues. Germline V gene lookup returns CDR1 SGHNT and CDR2 YYREEE (reference sequence). V was pared by 0 bases and J by 7 bases, with 6 bases between. The full variable domain, completed using reference TRBV5-4 and TRBJ2-3, is ETGVTQSPTHLIKTRGQQVTLRCSSQSGHNTVSWYQQALGQGPQFIFQYYREEENGRGNFPPRFSGLQFPNYSSELNVNALELDDSALYLCASSLESYTQYFGPGTRLTVL.

The V and J genes are TRBV11-2 and TRBJ2-5, with D possibly matching TRBD2 (5 bases). Germline V gives CDR1 SGHAT, CDR2 FQNNGV. The CDR3 extends over 13 amino acids. V lost 5 bases and J 5 bases, leaving 12 bases between the germline ends. The CDR3 protein is CASSPGLGETQYF. The DNA of the CDR3 is TGTGCCAGCAGCCCTGGACTGGGGGAGACCCAGTACTTC.

The rearrangement joins TRBV19 to TRBJ1-6, with 7 bases lining up with TRBD1. Germline-derived CDR1 and CDR2 are LNHDA and SQIVND (reference sequence). The CDR3 covers 13 residues. With 5 bases clipped from V and 8 bases from J, the junction kept 3 bases outside the gene matches. The CDR3 sequence is CASSATGDSPLHF. CDR3 nucleotide sequence: TGTGCCAGTAGTGCTACAGGGGATTCACCCCTCCACTTT.

The rearrangement links TRBV7-3 to TRBJ2-5; tentative D call: TRBD1 (6 bases). The CDR3 sequence is 16 residues long. Trimming stripped 2 bases from V and 2 bases from J, with 15 bases between. Germline loops: CDR1 SGHTA, CDR2 FQGTGA. CDR3 sequence: CASSLGGPGRQETQYF. The CDR3 DNA is TGTGCCAGCAGCTTAGGGGGCCCGGGACGGCAAGAGACCCAGTACTTC.

The J gene is TRBJ1-1, the V gene TRBV11-2; a possible D gene is TRBD1 (5 bases). In germline, CDR1 is SGHAT, CDR2 FQNNGV. Between the trimmed V and J ends, which lost 5 bases and 4 bases, there was a span of 14 bases. The CDR3 totals 14 residues. The CDR3 region has the DNA TGTGCCAGCAGCCGCACCTTGGACATCACTGAAGCTTTCTTT. Its protein product is CASSRTLDITEAFF.

This rearrangement joins TRBV7-8 to TRBJ2-7; D is uncertain. Trimming took off 1 base at V and 2 bases at J, with 6 bases between the two ends. The CDR3 has 13 amino acids. Germline V CDR1 and CDR2: SGHVS, FQNEAQ. The CDR3 bases are TGTGCCAGCAGCTTAGGCGGTACCTACGAGCAGTACTTC. Protein product: CASSLGGTYEQYF.